This section outlines one T cell receptor (beta chain) sequence together with its context. Its antigen is currently unknown. Scientists isolated CD4+ T cells after an approximately 10-day culture period ended. SARS-CoV-2 infected the person between March and December 2020, as confirmed by PCR. This entry comes from a study of vaccination effects on CD4 cells after COVID-19. Study-wide findings and caveats: In the late period after vaccination, infection- and vaccine-induced clones contracted markedly.

Profiled with immunoSEQ multiplex PCR; TCRdb holds only in-frame clones, not every one. The sample carries about 46,000 clones, roughly 74% recorded once. This sample comprised CD4+ T cells from PBMCs cultured without peptide, obtained before COVID-19 vaccination. This receptor was obtained from a human donor who had a prior SARS-CoV-2 infection.

The CDR3 bases are TGTGCCAGCTGCCATCGGTTGGGGCGGGAGTTAGGGGAGACCCAGTACTTC. It specifies CASCHRLGRELGETQYF. This chain joins TRBV5-6 and TRBJ2-5; 7 bases agree with TRBD2. The ends lost 7 bases at V and 5 bases at J; junction bases unmatched: 20. The CDR3 sequence is 17 residues long. In germline, CDR1 is SGHDT, CDR2 YYEEEE.